The 25 T cell receptor beta chains presented below share a single source sample, sequenced in a study of blood T cell repertoires in COVID-19. The protocol was immunoSEQ multiplex PCR, while the TCRdb copy is restricted to in-frame clones and leaves out a portion. Counted here are fewer than 250,000 clones, around four fifths occurring once; the ten biggest clones make up less than 8%. Sequencing was carried out using peripheral blood. All receptors come from a woman between 50 and 59 years old with active or convalescent COVID-19.

This chain joins TRBV7-3 and TRBJ2-5; TRBD2 aligns across 7 bases. The V gene's germline CDR1 is SGHTA and CDR2 FQGTGA. V lost 2 bases and J lost 5; bases outside the gene matches: 5. This CDR3 is built from 14 residues. In DNA form, the CDR3 reads TGTGCCAGCAGCTTATTTGCGGGAGTTGAGACCCAGTACTTC. Translating gives CASSLFAGVETQYF. The full variable domain, with the rest looked up from reference TRBV7-3 and TRBJ2-5, is GAGVSQTPSNKVTEKGKYVELRCDPISGHTALYWYRQSLGQGPEFLIYFQGTGAADDSGLPNDRFFAVRPEGSVSTLKIQRTERGDSAVYLCASSLFAGVETQYFGPGTRLLVL.

The chain is built from TRBV19 and TRBJ1-5; 9 bases agree with TRBD1. This CDR3 spans 16 amino acids. Germline V CDR1 and CDR2: LNHDA, SQIVND (reference sequence). V trimming: 6 bases; J trimming: 4 bases; junction bases outside the gene matches: 10. CDR3 region: CASSLTGGSWNQPQHF. The DNA for the CDR3 is TGTGCCAGTAGCCTGACAGGGGGTTCGTGGAATCAGCCCCAGCATTTT. The full variable domain, its missing parts supplied by reference TRBV19 and TRBJ1-5, is DGGITQSPKYLFRKEGQNVTLSCEQNLNHDAMYWYRQDPGQGLRLIYYSQIVNDFQKGDIAEGYSVSREKKESFPLTVTSAQKNPTAFYLCASSLTGGSWNQPQHFGDGTRLSIL.

This sequence joins TRBV5-4 and TRBJ2-1, with 9 bases identical to TRBD2. Trimming cost V 4 bases and J 5 bases; bases outside gene matches: 4. This CDR3 region has 14 residues. Germline V gives CDR1 SGHNT, CDR2 YYREEE (reference sequence). CDR3 bases: TGTGCCAGCAGCCCGGGACTAGCAAACAATGAGCAGTTCTTC. This encodes CASSPGLANNEQFF.

The rearrangement joins TRBV3-1 (or the pseudogene TRBV3-2) to TRBJ2-3; the D is unclear. Germline V gene sequence: CDR1 LGHDT, CDR2 YNNKEL (reference sequence). Trimming took off 0 bases at V and 14 bases at J, with 15 bases between the two ends. The CDR3 has 13 amino acids. The CDR3: CASSQEARRERYF. DNA for the CDR3: TGTGCCAGCAGCCAAGAAGCGAGGCGTGAGCGGTATTTT.

The chain combines TRBV11-2 with TRBJ1-4, with D possibly being TRBD1 (6 bases). Germline lookup yields CDR1 SGHAT and CDR2 FQNNGV. Between the trimmed V and J ends, which lost 4 bases and 8 bases, there was a span of 14 bases. The CDR3 is made up of 14 amino acids. Written as DNA, the CDR3 is TGTGCCAGCAGCTCGGGACACGGGGAGGAAAAACTGTTTTTT. Translation gives CASSSGHGEEKLFF.

This chain connects TRBV5-1 to TRBJ1-4, with D tentatively TRBD1 (5 bases). The CDR3 contains 15 residues. The germline gives CDR1 SGHRS, CDR2 YFSETQ. V was pared by 0 bases and J by 8 bases, with 14 bases between. The CDR3 here is CASSLAGQGKEKLFF. DNA of the CDR3: TGCGCCAGCAGCTTGGCCGGGCAGGGAAAAGAAAAACTGTTTTTT.

The V call is TRBV19, the J call TRBJ2-7, with D hard to call. V lost 7 bases to trimming and J lost 2 bases, with 15 bases between them. CDR3 length: 14 amino acids. Germline values: CDR1 LNHDA, CDR2 SQIVND (reference sequence). CDR3 amino acids: CASTSSQVPYEQYF. Here the CDR3 DNA reads TGTGCCAGTACCTCGTCCCAGGTACCCTACGAGCAGTACTTC.

The chain employs TRBV28 and TRBJ2-7, with 9 bases that match TRBD1. The CDR3 length is 14 residues. Losses at the gene ends were 4 bases for V and 2 bases for J; bases not matched to a gene: 3. Germline CDR1 is MDHEN and CDR2 is SYDVKM. The CDR3 reads CASSSGQGTYEQYF. The CDR3 nucleotides read TGTGCCAGCAGTTCCGGACAGGGGACCTACGAGCAGTACTTC.

The genes are TRBV3-1 (or the pseudogene TRBV3-2) and TRBJ2-3, with D possibly being TRBD2 (6 bases). Germline CDR1 reads LGHDT; CDR2 reads YNNKEL (reference sequence). CDR3 length: 15 residues. Trimming cost V 4 bases and J 9 bases, with 20 bases left between them. CDR3 nucleotide sequence: TGTGCCAGCAGCCCCGGGGAGGTTTACGGGGACACGCAGTATTTT. This sequence encodes CASSPGEVYGDTQYF.

The chain has TRBV5-1 and TRBJ2-1; D not resolved. Between the trimmed V and J ends, which lost 5 bases and 5 bases, there was a span of 8 bases. CDR3 length: 12 amino acids. CDR1 SGHRS and CDR2 YFSETQ come from the germline V gene. The CDR3 region has the DNA TGCGCCAGCAGAGGAGTGGACAATGAGCAGTTCTTC. This sequence encodes CASRGVDNEQFF.

V is TRBV2 and J is TRBJ1-1; the D is unclear. CDR1 SNHLY and CDR2 FYNNEI come from the germline V gene. This CDR3 spans 13 amino acids. Trimming removed 4 bases at V and 0 bases at J, with 6 bases between. The CDR3 DNA follows: TGTGCCAGCAGTGCACAGTTGAACACTGAAGCTTTCTTT. Amino acids: CASSAQLNTEAFF.

The V and J genes are TRBV29-1 and TRBJ1-2; no firm D call. Germline CDR1 and CDR2: SQVTM and ANQGSEA. Trimming took 4 bases from V and 8 from J, leaving 14 bases between them. This CDR3 region has 12 residues. The CDR3 is CSVGPSRKGYTF. The CDR3 DNA follows: TGCAGCGTTGGTCCCTCTAGGAAGGGCTACACCTTC.

The genes are TRBV6-5 and TRBJ1-5, with D perhaps TRBD1 (6 bases). Deletions cut 5 bases from V and 3 bases from J, with 11 bases between. Germline V gene sequence: CDR1 MNHEY, CDR2 SVGAGI. This CDR3 is built from 14 residues. This chain's CDR3 is CASSKDSHNQPQHF. The CDR3 region has the DNA TGTGCCAGCAGTAAGGACAGTCACAATCAGCCCCAGCATTTT.

V and J are TRBV28 and TRBJ1-1, with 8 bases fitting TRBD1. With 6 bases clipped from V and 0 bases from J, the junction kept 6 bases outside the gene matches. From germline, CDR1 is MDHEN and CDR2 SYDVKM. The CDR3 contains 15 residues. CDR3 amino acids: CASRRTGSMNTEAFF. The CDR3 DNA sequence: TGTGCCAGCAGGCGGACAGGGAGCATGAACACTGAAGCTTTCTTT.

The rearrangement links TRBV30 to TRBJ2-4, with TRBD2 matching over 8 bases. V dropped 0 bases and J dropped 5; count of bases not matched to a gene: 3. The CDR3 contains 14 residues. Germline V gene data show CDR1 as GTSNPN and CDR2 as SVGIG (reference sequence). The CDR3 loop reads CAWSVSGGQNIQYF. CDR3 in DNA: TGTGCCTGGAGTGTAAGCGGGGGACAAAACATTCAGTACTTC.

This clone was seen more than once but under ten times. V is TRBV6-4 and J is TRBJ2-1, with TRBD2 identical over 7 bases. Trimming at V came to 5 bases and at J to 4 bases, leaving 8 bases not matched to a gene. The CDR3 loop spans 15 amino acids. Germline CDR1 MRHNA, CDR2 SNTAGT. This CDR3 reads CASSPGEGRYNEQFF. CDR3 DNA sequence: TGTGCCAGCAGTCCCGGGGAGGGGAGATACAATGAGCAGTTCTTC.

J is TRBJ1-5 and V is TRBV19; TRBD1 matches at 8 bases. CDR1 is LNHDA and CDR2 is SQIVND in the germline V gene (reference sequence). The V gene end was trimmed by 4 bases and the J gene end by 1 base; junction bases not matched to a gene: 6. The CDR3 consists of 16 residues. The CDR3 is CASSTGGAGSNQPQHF. DNA for the CDR3: TGTGCCAGTAGTACAGGGGGCGCCGGCAGCAATCAGCCCCAGCATTTT.

The chain has TRBV6-5 and TRBJ1-6; D is perhaps TRBD1 (5 bases). CDR1 MNHEY and CDR2 SVGAGI come from the germline V gene. CDR3 length: 12 amino acids. The V end lost 8 bases, the J end lost 8 bases, and 10 bases lay between the germline ends. CDR3 region: CASRRADSPLHF. DNA of the CDR3: TGTGCCAGCCGCAGGGCTGATTCACCCCTCCACTTT.

The chain recombines TRBV30 with TRBJ2-1; D is undetermined. The CDR3 consists of 11 residues. Deletions cut 4 bases from V and 9 bases from J, with 10 bases between. Looked up from germline, CDR1 is GTSNPN and CDR2 is SVGIG (reference sequence). This chain's CDR3 is CAWTLESEQFF. The CDR3 DNA is TGTGCCTGGACCCTAGAGAGTGAGCAGTTCTTC.

This chain uses TRBV21-1 with TRBJ1-6; the table's D call, TRBD1, was not checked against the DNA. TRBV21-1 is described as a pseudogene. The CDR3 loop spans 15 amino acids. The CDR3 here is CASSKAQHINSPLHF. Written as DNA, the CDR3 is TGTGCCAGCAGCAAAGCGCAACACATAAATTCACCCCTCCACTTT.

V is TRBV7-2 and J is TRBJ2-1; D is possibly TRBD2 (5 bases). Trimming took 2 bases from V and 7 from J, leaving 9 bases between them. The CDR3 runs to 13 residues. Germline CDR1 is SGHTA and CDR2 is FQGNSA. The DNA of the CDR3 is TGTGCCAGCAGCTTAAGGCCGGGGAATGAGCAGTTCTTC. It encodes CASSLRPGNEQFF.

The V call is TRBV28, the J call TRBJ1-5; the D gene is possibly TRBD1 (5 bases). The CDR3 sequence is 13 residues long. V lost 10 bases and J 5 bases, leaving 15 bases between the germline ends. Germline assignment: CDR1 MDHEN and CDR2 SYDVKM. The CDR3 nucleotides are TGTGCCACGTACCCGACAGAAGATCAGCCCCAGCATTTT. This gives the protein CATYPTEDQPQHF.

This chain links TRBV28 with TRBJ2-2; D is uncertain. This CDR3 is 13 amino acids long. CDR1 and CDR2 from the germline V gene are MDHEN and SYDVKM. The V and J ends lost 5 bases and 4 bases respectively, with 8 bases between them. DNA of the CDR3: TGTGCCAGCAGTCCTACCTCCACCGGGGAGCTGTTTTTT. It encodes CASSPTSTGELFF.

This rearrangement joins TRBV4-1 to TRBJ1-2, with TRBD1 matching 10 bases. Per the germline V gene, CDR1 is MGHRA and CDR2 is YSYEKL. Germline trimming cut 3 bases from V and 6 bases from J; bases unmatched to any gene: 7. The CDR3 contains 15 residues. This CDR3 reads CASSQGDRGRDGYTF. CDR3 DNA: TGCGCCAGCAGCCAGGGGGACAGGGGACGGGATGGCTACACCTTC.

The genes are TRBV18 and TRBJ1-3, with no clear D. Germline V gene sequence: CDR1 KGHSH, CDR2 LQKENI. CDR3 length: 13 amino acids. Deletions cut 6 bases from V and 7 bases from J, with 13 bases between. The CDR3: CASSMDLRNTIYF. In nucleotides, the CDR3 is TGTGCCAGCTCCATGGACTTGAGGAACACCATATATTTT. The full variable domain, with the rest looked up from reference TRBV18 and TRBJ1-3, is NAGVMQNPRHLVRRRGQEARLRCSPMKGHSHVYWYRQLPEEGLKFMVYLQKENIIDESGMPKERFSAEFPKEGPSILRIQQVVRGDSAAYFCASSMDLRNTIYFGEGSWLTVV.